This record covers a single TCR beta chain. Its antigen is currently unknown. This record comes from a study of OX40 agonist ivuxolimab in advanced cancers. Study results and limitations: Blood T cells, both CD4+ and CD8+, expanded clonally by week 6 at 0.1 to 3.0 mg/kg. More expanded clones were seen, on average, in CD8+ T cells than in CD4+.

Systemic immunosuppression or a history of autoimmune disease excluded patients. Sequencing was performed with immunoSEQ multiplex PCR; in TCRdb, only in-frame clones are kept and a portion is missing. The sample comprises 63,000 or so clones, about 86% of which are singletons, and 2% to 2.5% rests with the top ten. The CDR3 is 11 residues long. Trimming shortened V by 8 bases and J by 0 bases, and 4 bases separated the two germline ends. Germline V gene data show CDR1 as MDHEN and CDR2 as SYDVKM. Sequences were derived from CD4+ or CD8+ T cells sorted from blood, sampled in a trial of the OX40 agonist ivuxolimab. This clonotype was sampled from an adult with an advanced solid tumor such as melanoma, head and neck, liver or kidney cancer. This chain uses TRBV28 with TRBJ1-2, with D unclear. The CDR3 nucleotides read TGTGCCAGCCGTACTAACTATGGCTACACCTTC. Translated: CASRTNYGYTF.